The sequence of this TCR beta chain was determined in a study of T cell clones after liver transplantation. Study-wide results and limits: Small, mixed patient groups and varying post-transplant times limit these conclusions.

Points on this clone: The antigen remains unidentified.

Assay: immunoSEQ multiplex PCR; the TCRdb copy retains only in-frame clones and omits some. Seen here are 55,000 to 70,000 clones, 85% to 95% observed once, and the top ten hold approximately 0.96%. The receptor was isolated from a human patient who received a liver transplant. The graft donor may account for some of the T cells. The sequencing here drew on CD4+ T cells from blood, taken roughly 25 months after liver transplant.

CDR3 in DNA: TGTGCCAGCAGCTCTTCCAGGACAGCGAGCACAGATACGCAGTATTTT. This gives the protein CASSSSRTASTDTQYF. The chain recombines TRBV7-2 with TRBJ2-3, with D possibly matching TRBD1 (6 bases). CDR3 length: 16 residues. V was shortened by 4 bases and J by 0 bases, with 14 bases between the two germline ends. Germline CDR1 SGHTA, CDR2 FQGNSA.